This TCR beta chain was recovered during a study of long-term antiretroviral therapy in people with HIV. Whole-study context: By about a decade, the earliest samples predate the 2015 immediate-ART recommendation. Study-level points and caveats: Post-ART diversity increased but stayed below transplant donor controls.

Samples were assayed with immunoSEQ v3.0 at survey level. Sequencing of each sample targeted roughly 40,000-50,000 T-cell genomes. TCRdb's table, derived via immunoSEQ multiplex PCR, lists solely in-frame clones and lacks some. The repertoire holds some 28,000 clones, about 80% seen once, with 7.3% in the top ten. Concerning this clone itself: Its antigen remains unidentified.

The CDR3 is made up of 14 amino acids. The V gene's germline CDR1 is MRHNA and CDR2 SNTAGT. With 6 bases removed from V and 11 bases from J, the gap between germline ends came to 21 bases. This clonotype was obtained from a man in his forties or fifties with HIV. Sequences were derived from unsorted PBMCs, sampled 0.3 years after starting antiretroviral therapy. The chain couples TRBV6-4 to TRBJ2-3; D might be TRBD1 (7 bases). The CDR3 DNA reads as TGTGCCAGCAGCCGGGACAGAGGACCCGGGGGGCAGTATTTT. Its translation: CASSRDRGPGGQYF.